This TCR beta chain was profiled in a study of shared clonotypes between healthy human individuals. Points from the study as a whole: Roughly 5% of naive CD4 clonotypes were shared across several donors. On the whole, naive subsets had larger estimated richness than memory subsets had. Rarefaction exposed incomplete sorted-subset sequencing despite large depth.

Method: immunoSEQ multiplex PCR; TCRdb's copy keeps in-frame clones and lacks some. Of about 2 million clones listed, about 95% are singletons. Looked up from germline, CDR1 is SGHRS and CDR2 is YFSETQ. The CDR3 loop spans 16 amino acids. Trimming removed 4 bases from V and 4 bases from J; junction bases left unmatched: 11. Naive-designated CD8 cells lacked CD45RO, were positively enriched for CCR7, and omitted terminally differentiated effector memory CD45RA+ cells. As regards this clone: Its antigen is as yet unknown.

This TCR was sampled from a man younger than 30 in good health. The gene calls are TRBV5-1 and TRBJ2-5; TRBD2 agrees at 9 bases. The specimen sequenced was naive CD8+ T cells sorted from blood. Here the CDR3 reads CASSKIAGVPGETQYF. CDR3 in DNA: TGCGCCAGCAGCAAAATAGCGGGAGTACCGGGAGAGACCCAGTACTTC. Based on the CDR3 plus reference TRBV5-1 and TRBJ2-5, the full variable domain is KAGVTQTPRYLIKTRGQQVTLSCSPISGHRSVSWYQQTPGQGLQFLFEYFSETQRNKGNFPGRFSGRQFSNSRSEMNVSTLELGDSALYLCASSKIAGVPGETQYFGPGTRLLVL.